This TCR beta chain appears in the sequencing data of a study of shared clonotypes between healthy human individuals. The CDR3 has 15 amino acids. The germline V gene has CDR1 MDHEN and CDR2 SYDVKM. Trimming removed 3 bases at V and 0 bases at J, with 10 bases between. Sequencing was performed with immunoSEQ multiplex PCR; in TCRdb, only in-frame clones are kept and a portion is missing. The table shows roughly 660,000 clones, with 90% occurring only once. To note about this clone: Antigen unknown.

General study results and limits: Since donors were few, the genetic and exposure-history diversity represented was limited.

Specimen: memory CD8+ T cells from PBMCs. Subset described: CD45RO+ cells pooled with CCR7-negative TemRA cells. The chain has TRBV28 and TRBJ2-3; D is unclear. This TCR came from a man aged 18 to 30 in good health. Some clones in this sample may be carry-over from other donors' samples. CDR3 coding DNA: TGTGCCAGCAGTTTCCCCTGGACGAGCACAGATACGCAGTATTTT. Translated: CASSFPWTSTDTQYF. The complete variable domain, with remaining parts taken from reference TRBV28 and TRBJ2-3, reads DVKVTQSSRYLVKRTGEKVFLECVQDMDHENMFWYRQDPGLGLRLIYFSYDVKMKEKGDIPEGYSVSREKKERFSLILESASTNQTSMYLCASSFPWTSTDTQYFGPGTRLTVL.